This T cell receptor (beta chain) derives from a study of T cell repertoires in cytomegalovirus infection. In the study overall: Epitope selection comprised recently identified HLA-C-restricted CMV epitopes and well-studied HLA-B-restricted CMV epitopes. Public TCR beta signatures were indicative of both CMV infection and a matching HLA type.

One entry per CDR3 protein, called by TCRdb with MiXCR from the reads. The repertoire consists of roughly 700,000 distinct CDR3 sequences, with 30% to 35% occurring once and the leading ten covering about 20%. Study results and caveats: Across the ex vivo response, the dominant clonotypes were HLA-C-restricted CMV-specific TCR beta clonotypes. Using cumulative public TCR beta family frequency, the authors identified those who carried CMV together with the relevant HLA.

V was cut by 5 bases and J by 12 bases, with 15 bases left in between. The CDR3 runs 12 residues. Germline-derived CDR1 and CDR2 are SGHTA and FQGNSA. The sample holds many counts of this clonotype. Its antigen is as yet unknown. The V call is TRBV7-2, the J call TRBJ2-3; TRBD2 might be the D (6 bases). The source of this sequence is a human donor in good health (CMV status not recorded). Some clones in this sample may be carry-over from other donors' samples. The sample was cultured PBMCs, taken from culture after CMV antigen stimulation. In DNA form, the CDR3 reads TGTGCCAGCAGCGCCTCCGGGACTCCCCAGTATTTT. Its protein product is CASSASGTPQYF.